This entry concerns a single T cell receptor beta chain. This clone occurred a few times. Its antigen is not yet known. No much larger clonotype is one base removed from it; base qualities were not supplied. CDR1 is given as GTSNPN and CDR2 as SVGIG, both from the germline V gene (reference sequence). The CDR3 goes from the cysteine to the phenylalanine over 13 residues. Only the CDR3 DNA stays, 39 bases, in frame from base 1. From V the trimming removes 1 base and from J it removes 6 bases, while the gene matches leave 5 bases of the junction unaccounted for. This entry is derived from a study of cytomegalovirus exposure and HLA in healthy donors (dated by TCRdb to 2017 to 2019). Describing the broader study: In an earlier analysis of some 610 of the donors, around 300 Gb of sequence data and 90 million to 130 million unique TCR beta sequences from about 179 million T cells were reported. Typing coverage varied by locus: about 620-630 donors for A, B, C, DRB1 and DQB1; about 520 for DQA1; more than 600 for DPA1; some 470 for DPB1. To decide whether each TCR beta V gene segment behaved as functional or pseudogenic, an earlier analysis of fewer than 750 of the donors relied on high-throughput TCR beta sequencing. On average, around 240,000 unique TCR beta nucleotide sequences were sequenced per donor among roughly 430 genotyped donors of the cohort, with roughly a sixth of those sequences being non-productive. High-throughput TCR immunosequencing, statistical association of individual TCRs with disease status, and machine learning were combined to predict cytomegalovirus infection status. Every repertoire in the discovery cohort had been generated on one and the same sequencing platform. Around 330 gigabases of sequencing data and around 88 million unique TCR sequences made up an early release that covered under 750 HLA-typed donors. Class I and class II HLA loci were covered by the typing at four-digit resolution. To study patterns of TCR occurrence, a later analysis re-analyzed previously published TCR beta repertoires from just over 650 donors and added high-resolution HLA genotyping. A later genetic analysis took genome-wide SNP genotypes for about 55% of the roughly 670 donors and used that subset as a discovery cohort. Donor age, sex, ethnicity and CMV serostatus were compiled alongside the repertoire data. Four to six DR-DQ haplotypes were handled as single units for association and clustering, since linkage in the cohort was strong. The T cell repertoires of 670 or so subjects were profiled by immunosequencing and related to cytomegalovirus serostatus. The later analysis used no new phenotypic data to find candidate immune exposures, relying instead on TCR beta sequences and their occurrence across donors. In addition to the first cohort of hundreds of subjects, a separate validation cohort of 120 different subjects was used. The study was designed to test whether signatures of past pathogen exposure could be identified by cataloging public T cell receptors. The genetic ancestry cluster associated with self-reported Caucasian donors included over 80% of the roughly 390 genotyped donors.

In total, more than 500 healthy bone marrow donors made up the cohort. Cohort members were all nominally healthy when sampled, although unrecorded immune exposures were likely present. The donor was CMV seropositive and was included in the group of approximately 310 seropositive cohort members. Every donor gave a peripheral blood sample, and the peripheral blood mononuclear cells from that sample were used for TCR beta sequencing. The Qiagen DNeasy Blood Extraction Kit was used to extract genomic DNA from the blood cell samples. Study-level results and caveats: The presence/absence analyses assumed that sequencing depth was roughly uniform across donors, and that assumption may not be true. Some IMGT-functional V segments, including TRBV6-2 and TRBV6-3, could not be distinguished by the 87-base-pair reads and were therefore excluded. When HLA alleles, especially DR and DQ, strongly co-occurred, TCR associations were difficult to assign to individual alleles. The only immune exposure information available for the cohort was CMV serostatus. The classifier was reported to diagnose cytomegalovirus status with high specificity and sensitivity in both the original cohort and the validation cohort. A later genetic analysis associated a missense DCLRE1C variant with V-gene and J-gene trimming of TCR beta chains, and an independent cohort replicated the association. In this cohort, only TCR beta chains were sequenced, and detectable features were limited by the absence of alpha or paired-chain data. A further reported finding was that TCR beta sequences accurately predicted the HLA-A and HLA-B alleles for most subjects in the first cohort. An earlier analysis of 587 of the donors showed that most TCR beta V segments appeared in productive rearrangements either about 90% or about 30% of the time, which broadly matched IMGT annotations. The sequencing pipeline was judged likely to have produced a cluster of highly shared sequence variants as a technical artifact. In a later analysis, TCR association rates were found to vary across HLA loci, with the most associated TCRs seen for DRB1 alleles and the fewest for HLA-C alleles. In a later analysis, HLA-associated TCR beta chains were found to be more clonally expanded and to have lower generation probabilities than equally common non-associated chains. Three of the identified cytomegalovirus-associated TCR beta chains were confirmed in vitro to be specific for cytomegalovirus antigens. At a false discovery rate of 0.05, a later analysis linked around 17,000 TCR beta sequences to specific HLA alleles. In a later genetic analysis, fewer N-insertions in productive TCRs were reported among donors in an Asian-associated ancestry cluster than the roughly 700-donor mean. According to a later analysis, parvovirus B19, influenza, CMV and Epstein-Barr virus appeared linked to several top co-occurrence clusters. HLA typing was unavailable for some donors at each locus, so association tests used only the typed subset. Because counts were too low, about 18 rarely observed V segments, including chromosome 9 orphons, were left out of the earlier analysis of some 640 of the donors. Most TCR sequences were observed very rarely across donors, whereas some public TCRs were present in many individuals. According to a later analysis, most CMV-associated TCR beta chains appeared to be HLA-restricted, and the HLA associations seemed to be driven largely by CMV exposure. The study listed approximately 150 TCR beta chains as associated with cytomegalovirus. Correlated functional status among segregating V segments might be attributable to linkage disequilibrium, but an unknown experimental factor could not be ruled out. It was suggested by the authors that the approach could potentially be generalized to other disease states and immunological phenotypes.

The method behind the library was the immunoSEQ multiplex PCR assay. A mixture of 60 forward primers for TCR Vbeta segments and 13 reverse primers for TCR Jbeta segments was used in the multiplex PCR. The CDR3 region of rearranged TCR beta genes was amplified from genomic DNA by a multiplex PCR assay. Amplified TCR beta libraries were sequenced as 87-base-pair reads on the Illumina HiSeq System. The authors' analysis ran thus. Across the roughly 700 repertoires, a later analysis counted approximately 83 million unique TCR beta chains, around 11 million of which were shared by at least two donors. A nearest-neighbor algorithm error-corrected the raw reads and collapsed the reads into unique sequences, merging closely related sequences to remove PCR and sequencing errors. Alignment of CDR3 sequences to IMGT reference sequences was used to assign V, D and J gene segments. For a sequence to be retained, a match of at least six nucleotides to both a V gene segment and a J gene segment was required. A rearrangement was called productive if the CDR3 had no stop codons and remained in frame with V and J, and every other rearrangement was called non-productive. Following IMGT convention, CDR3 was defined as the stretch from the second conserved V-encoded cysteine up to the conserved J-encoded phenylalanine. In an earlier analysis of more than 550 of the donors, sequences lacking an unambiguous match to a single V gene segment were excluded. In an earlier analysis of approximately 590 of the donors, a V segment was called functional when productive rearrangements were above 56.7%, and segregating when the standard deviation between donors exceeded 5%. A statistical classification framework was developed to diagnose cytomegalovirus status using the catalog of TCR beta chain sequences. In a later analysis, V and J genes were assigned by comparing TCR nucleotide sequences against IMGT/GENE-DB human TR gene sequences. A later analysis assigned CDR3 sequences and most-parsimonious VDJ recombination scenarios with the TCRdist pipeline. In a later analysis, each TCR beta chain was defined by its CDR3 amino acid sequence together with its V-gene family, and reads lacking a unique V-gene family were excluded. To address suspected cross-contamination and a sequencing artifact, a later analysis removed 592 highly shared, low-generation-probability nucleotide sequences. In a later analysis, a clonal expansion index for each public chain was calculated from normalized within-repertoire ranks of inferred template counts. Generation probabilities in a later analysis came from a VDJ recombination model fitted to out-of-frame rearrangements, and those results were checked against IGoR. Hypergeometric tests were used in a later analysis to score TCR-TCR, TCR-HLA and TCR-CMV co-occurrence, with a repertoire-size bias correction applied to the TCR pairs. In a later analysis, false discovery rates were estimated by permuting HLA or CMV assignments 20 times. In a later analysis, co-occurring TCRs were grouped using DBSCAN, with TCRdist sequence similarity added in when clustering inside HLA-allele-positive subsets. Repertoires with fewer than 30,000 or more than 120,000 public chains, plus five repertoires with anomalous nucleotide sharing, were excluded from co-occurrence clustering. TCRdb obtained this table from immuneACCESS and retained in-frame rearrangements with V and J assigned. These tables miss some clones; where compared with another copy, unresolved V genes account for less than half of the shortfall, and the remainder is unexplained. From that table come the V and J calls and clone size; the DNA was used to work out D and trimming. This sample has around 61,000 clones in its table, and about two thirds of those were observed once. The ten largest clones take up under 20% of the sample.

This clonotype was obtained from a man in his forties or fifties in good health and CMV-seropositive. Recombination connected TRBV30 to TRBJ1-2; 7 nucleotides in the junction match TRBD1. The specimen sequenced was PBMCs. The DNA reads as follows: TGTGCCTGGAGTGCCGGACAGGTCAATGGCTACACCTTC. This codes for CAWSAGQVNGYTF.